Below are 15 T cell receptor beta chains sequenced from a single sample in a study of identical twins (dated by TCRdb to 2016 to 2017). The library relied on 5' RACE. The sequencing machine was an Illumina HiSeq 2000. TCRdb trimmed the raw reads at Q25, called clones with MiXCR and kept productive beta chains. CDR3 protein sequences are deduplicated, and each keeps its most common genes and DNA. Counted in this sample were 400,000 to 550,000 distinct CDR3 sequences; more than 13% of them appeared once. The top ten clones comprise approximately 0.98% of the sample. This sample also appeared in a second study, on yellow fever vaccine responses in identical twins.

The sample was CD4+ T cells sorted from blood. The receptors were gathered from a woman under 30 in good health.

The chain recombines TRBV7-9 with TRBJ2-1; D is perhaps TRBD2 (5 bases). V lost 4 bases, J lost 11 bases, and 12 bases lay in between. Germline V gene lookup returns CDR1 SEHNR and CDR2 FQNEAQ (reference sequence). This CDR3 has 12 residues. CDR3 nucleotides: TGTGCCAGCAGCTCAGTAGAGGGTCAGCAGTTCTTC. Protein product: CASSSVEGQQFF.

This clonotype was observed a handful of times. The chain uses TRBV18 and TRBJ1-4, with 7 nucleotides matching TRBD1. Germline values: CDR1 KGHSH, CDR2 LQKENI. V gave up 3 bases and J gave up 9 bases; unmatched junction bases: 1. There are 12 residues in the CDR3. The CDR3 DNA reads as TGTGCCAGCTCACCGGACAGGCAAAAACTGTTTTTT. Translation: CASSPDRQKLFF.

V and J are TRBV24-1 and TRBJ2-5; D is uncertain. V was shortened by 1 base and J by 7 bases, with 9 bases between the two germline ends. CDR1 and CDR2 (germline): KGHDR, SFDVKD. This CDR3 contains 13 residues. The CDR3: CATSDFAEGTQYF. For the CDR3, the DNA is TGTGCCACCAGTGATTTTGCGGAAGGGACCCAGTACTTC.

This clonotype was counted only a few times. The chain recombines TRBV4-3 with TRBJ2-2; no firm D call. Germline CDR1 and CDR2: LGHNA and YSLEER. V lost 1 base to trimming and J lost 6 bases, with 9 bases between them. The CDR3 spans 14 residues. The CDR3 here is CASSQGLLAGELFF. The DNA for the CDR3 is TGCGCCAGCAGCCAAGGTCTATTAGCCGGGGAGCTGTTTTTT.

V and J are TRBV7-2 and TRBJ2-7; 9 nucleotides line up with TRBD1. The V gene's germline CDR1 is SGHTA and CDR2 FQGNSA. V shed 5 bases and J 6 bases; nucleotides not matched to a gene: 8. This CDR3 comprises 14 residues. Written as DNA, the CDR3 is TGTGCCAGCAGCCCCGGGACAGGGAGGCTCGAGCAGTACTTC. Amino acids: CASSPGTGRLEQYF.

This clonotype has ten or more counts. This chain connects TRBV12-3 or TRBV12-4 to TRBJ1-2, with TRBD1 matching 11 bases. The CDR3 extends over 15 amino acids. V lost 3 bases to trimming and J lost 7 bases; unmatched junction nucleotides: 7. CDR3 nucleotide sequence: TGTGCCAGCAGTTTTGGAGGACAGGGGGCGCGTGGCTACACCTTC. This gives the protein CASSFGGQGARGYTF.

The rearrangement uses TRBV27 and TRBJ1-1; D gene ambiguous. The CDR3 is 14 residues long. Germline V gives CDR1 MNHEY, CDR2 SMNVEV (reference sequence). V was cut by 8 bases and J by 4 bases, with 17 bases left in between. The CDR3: CASSALRIFTEAFF. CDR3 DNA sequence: TGTGCCAGCTCAGCGTTACGTATTTTCACTGAAGCTTTCTTT.

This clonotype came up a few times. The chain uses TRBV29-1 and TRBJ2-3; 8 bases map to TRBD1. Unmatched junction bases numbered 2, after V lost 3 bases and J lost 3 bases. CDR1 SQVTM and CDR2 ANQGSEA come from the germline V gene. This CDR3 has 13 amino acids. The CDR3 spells CSVEQGATDTQYF. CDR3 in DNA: TGCAGCGTTGAGCAGGGGGCTACAGATACGCAGTATTTT.

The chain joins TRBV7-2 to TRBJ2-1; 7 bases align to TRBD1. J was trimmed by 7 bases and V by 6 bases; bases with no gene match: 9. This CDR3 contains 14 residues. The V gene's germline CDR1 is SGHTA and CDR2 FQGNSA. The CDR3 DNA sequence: TGTGCCAGCAGACGGACAGGCTTAGGGAATGAGCAGTTCTTC. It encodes CASRRTGLGNEQFF.

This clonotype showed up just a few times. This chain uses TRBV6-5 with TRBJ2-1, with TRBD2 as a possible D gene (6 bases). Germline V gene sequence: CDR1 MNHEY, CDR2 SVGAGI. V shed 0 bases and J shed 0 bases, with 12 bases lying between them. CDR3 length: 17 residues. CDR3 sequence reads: CASSYSIAVSSYNEQFF. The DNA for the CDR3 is TGTGCCAGCAGTTACTCCATAGCGGTCAGCTCCTACAATGAGCAGTTCTTC.

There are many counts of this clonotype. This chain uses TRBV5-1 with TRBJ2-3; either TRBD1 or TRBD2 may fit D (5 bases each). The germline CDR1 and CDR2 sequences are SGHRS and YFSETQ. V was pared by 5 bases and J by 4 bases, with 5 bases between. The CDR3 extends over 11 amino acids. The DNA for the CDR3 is TGCGCCAGCAGGGGGGCAGATACGCAGTATTTT. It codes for CASRGADTQYF.

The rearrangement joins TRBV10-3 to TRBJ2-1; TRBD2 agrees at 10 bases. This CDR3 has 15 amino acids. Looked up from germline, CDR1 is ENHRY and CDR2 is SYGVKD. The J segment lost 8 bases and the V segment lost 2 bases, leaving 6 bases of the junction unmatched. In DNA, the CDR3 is TGTGCCATCAGTGAGGGACTAGCGGCAGGGGATGAGCAGTTCTTC. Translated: CAISEGLAAGDEQFF.

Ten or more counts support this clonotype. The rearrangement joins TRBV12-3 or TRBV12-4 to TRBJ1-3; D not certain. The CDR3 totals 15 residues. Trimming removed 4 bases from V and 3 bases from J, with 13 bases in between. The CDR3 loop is CASSSSRGGGNTIYF. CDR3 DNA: TGTGCCAGCAGTTCCAGTCGGGGTGGTGGAAACACCATATATTTT.

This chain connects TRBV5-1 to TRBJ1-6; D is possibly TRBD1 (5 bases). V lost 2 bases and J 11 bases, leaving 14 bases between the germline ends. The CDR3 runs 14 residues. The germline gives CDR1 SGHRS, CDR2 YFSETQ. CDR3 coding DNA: TGCGCCAGCAGCTTAGAGAGGGGCGGTACACCCCTCCACTTT. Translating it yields CASSLERGGTPLHF.

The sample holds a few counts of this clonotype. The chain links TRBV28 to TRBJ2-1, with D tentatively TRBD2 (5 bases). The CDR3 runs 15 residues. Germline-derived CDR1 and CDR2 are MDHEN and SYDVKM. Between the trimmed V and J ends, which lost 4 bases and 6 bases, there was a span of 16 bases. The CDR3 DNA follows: TGTGCCAGCAGTTACCCTAGTCTAGCAGGCAATGAGCAGTTCTTC. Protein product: CASSYPSLAGNEQFF.